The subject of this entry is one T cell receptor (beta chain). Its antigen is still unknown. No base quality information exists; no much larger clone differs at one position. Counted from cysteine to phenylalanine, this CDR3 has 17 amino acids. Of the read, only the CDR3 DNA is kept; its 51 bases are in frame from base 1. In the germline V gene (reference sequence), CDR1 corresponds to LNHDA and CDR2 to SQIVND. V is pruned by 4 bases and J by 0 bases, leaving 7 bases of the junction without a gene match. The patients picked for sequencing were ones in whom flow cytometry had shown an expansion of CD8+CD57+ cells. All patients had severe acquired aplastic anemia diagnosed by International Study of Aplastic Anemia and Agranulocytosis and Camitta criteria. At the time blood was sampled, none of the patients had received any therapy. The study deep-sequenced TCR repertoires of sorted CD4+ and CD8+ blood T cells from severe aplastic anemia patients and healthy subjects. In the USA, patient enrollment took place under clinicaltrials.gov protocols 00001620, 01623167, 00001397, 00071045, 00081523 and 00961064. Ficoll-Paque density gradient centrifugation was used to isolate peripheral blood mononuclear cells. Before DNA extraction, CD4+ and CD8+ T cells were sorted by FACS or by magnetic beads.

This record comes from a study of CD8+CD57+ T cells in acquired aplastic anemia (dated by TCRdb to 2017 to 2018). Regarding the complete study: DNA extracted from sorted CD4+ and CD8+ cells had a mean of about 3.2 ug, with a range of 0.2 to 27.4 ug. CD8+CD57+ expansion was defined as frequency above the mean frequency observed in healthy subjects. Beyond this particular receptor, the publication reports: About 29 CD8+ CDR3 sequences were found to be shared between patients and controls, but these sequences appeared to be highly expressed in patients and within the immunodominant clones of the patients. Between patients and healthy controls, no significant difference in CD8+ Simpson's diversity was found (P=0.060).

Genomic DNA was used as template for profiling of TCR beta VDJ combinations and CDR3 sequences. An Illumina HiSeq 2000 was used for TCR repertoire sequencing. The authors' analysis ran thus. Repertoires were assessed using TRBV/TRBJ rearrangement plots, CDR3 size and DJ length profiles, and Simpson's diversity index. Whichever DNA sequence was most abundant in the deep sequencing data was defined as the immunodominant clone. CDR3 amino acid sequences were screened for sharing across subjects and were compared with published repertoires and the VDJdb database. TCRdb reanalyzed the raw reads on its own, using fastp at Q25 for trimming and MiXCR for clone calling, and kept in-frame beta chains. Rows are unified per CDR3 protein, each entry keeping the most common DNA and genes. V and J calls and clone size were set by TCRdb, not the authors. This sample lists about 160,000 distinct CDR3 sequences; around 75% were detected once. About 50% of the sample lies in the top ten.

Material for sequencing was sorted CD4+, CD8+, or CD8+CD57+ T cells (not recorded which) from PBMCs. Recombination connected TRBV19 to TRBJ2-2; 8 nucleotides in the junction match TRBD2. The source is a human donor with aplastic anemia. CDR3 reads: CASSSGGSTPNTGELFF. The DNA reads TGTGCCAGTAGTAGCGGGGGGTCGACCCCGAACACCGGGGAGCTGTTTTTT.